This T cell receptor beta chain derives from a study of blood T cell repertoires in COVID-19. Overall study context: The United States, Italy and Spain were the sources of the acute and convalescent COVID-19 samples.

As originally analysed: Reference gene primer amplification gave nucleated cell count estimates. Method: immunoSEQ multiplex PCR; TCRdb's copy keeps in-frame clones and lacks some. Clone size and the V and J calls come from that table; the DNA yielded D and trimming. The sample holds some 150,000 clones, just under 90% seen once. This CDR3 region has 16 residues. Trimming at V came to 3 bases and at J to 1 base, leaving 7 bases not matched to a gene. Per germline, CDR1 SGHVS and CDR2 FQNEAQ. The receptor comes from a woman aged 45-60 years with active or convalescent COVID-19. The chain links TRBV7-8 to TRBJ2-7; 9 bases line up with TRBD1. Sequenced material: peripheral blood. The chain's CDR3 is CASSFGDRVKSYEQYF. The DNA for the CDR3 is TGTGCCAGCAGCTTTGGGGACAGGGTAAAATCCTACGAGCAGTACTTC.